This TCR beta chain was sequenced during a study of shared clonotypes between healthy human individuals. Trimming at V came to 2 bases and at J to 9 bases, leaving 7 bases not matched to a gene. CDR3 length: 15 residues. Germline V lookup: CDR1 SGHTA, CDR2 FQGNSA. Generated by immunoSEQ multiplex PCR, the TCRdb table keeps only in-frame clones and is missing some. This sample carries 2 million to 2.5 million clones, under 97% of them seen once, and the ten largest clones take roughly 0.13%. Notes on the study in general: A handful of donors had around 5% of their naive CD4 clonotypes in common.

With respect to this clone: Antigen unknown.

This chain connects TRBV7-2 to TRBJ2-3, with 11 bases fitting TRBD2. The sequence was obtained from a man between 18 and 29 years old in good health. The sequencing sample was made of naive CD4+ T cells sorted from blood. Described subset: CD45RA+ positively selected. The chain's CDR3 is CASSLYGTSGGTQYF. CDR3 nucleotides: TGTGCCAGCAGCTTATATGGGACTAGCGGCGGCACGCAGTATTTT.